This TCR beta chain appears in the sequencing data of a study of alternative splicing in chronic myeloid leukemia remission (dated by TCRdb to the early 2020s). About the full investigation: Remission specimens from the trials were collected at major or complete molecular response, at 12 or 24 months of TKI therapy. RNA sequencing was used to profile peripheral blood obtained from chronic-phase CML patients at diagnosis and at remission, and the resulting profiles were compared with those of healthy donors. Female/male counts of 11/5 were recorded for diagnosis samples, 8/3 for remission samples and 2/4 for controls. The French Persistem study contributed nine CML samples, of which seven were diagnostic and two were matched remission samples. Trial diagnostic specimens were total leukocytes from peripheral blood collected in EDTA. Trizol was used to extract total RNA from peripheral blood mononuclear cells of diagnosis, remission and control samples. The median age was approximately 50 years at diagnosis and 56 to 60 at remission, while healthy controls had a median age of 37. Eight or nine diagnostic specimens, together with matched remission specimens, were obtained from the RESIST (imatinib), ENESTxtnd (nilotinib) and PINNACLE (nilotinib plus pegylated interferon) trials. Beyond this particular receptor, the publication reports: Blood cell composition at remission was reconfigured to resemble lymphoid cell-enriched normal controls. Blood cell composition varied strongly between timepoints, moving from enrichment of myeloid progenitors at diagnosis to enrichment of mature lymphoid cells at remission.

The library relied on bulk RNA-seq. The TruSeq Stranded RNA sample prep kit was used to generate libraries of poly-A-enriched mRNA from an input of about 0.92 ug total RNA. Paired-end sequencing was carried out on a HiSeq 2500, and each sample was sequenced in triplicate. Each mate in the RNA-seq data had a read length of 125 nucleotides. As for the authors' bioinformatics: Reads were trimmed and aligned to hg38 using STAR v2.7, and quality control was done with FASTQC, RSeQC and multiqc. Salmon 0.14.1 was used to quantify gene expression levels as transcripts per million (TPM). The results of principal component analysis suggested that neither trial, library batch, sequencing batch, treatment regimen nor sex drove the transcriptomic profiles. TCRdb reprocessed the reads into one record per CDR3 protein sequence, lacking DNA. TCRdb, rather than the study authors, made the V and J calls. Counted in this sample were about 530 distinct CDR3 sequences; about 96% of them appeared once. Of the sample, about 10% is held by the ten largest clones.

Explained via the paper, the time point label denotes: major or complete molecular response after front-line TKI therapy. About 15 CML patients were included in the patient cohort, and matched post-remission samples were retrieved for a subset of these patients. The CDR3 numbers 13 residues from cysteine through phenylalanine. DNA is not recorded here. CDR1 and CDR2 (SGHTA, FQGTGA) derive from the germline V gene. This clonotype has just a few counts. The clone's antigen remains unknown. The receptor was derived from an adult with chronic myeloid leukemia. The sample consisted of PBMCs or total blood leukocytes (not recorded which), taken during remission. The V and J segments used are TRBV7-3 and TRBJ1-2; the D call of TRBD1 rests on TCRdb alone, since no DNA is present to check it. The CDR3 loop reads CASSPNRAYGYTF.